These 9 T cell receptor beta chains share one sample of origin, sequenced in a study of CD8 T cells in Susac syndrome. Roughly 0.45 to 1 ug RNA was reverse transcribed with random hexamers. MiXCR, run by TCRdb on the immunoSEQ multiplex PCR reads, gives a single entry per CDR3 protein. The sample has under 200,000 distinct CDR3 sequences; 91% are singletons. The sequenced sample consisted of CD4+ T cells from PBMCs. The receptor source for this set is a human donor with Susac syndrome.

This clonotype showed up just a few times. CDR3 in DNA: TGTGCCAGCAGTGCTGGAAACACCATATATTTT. Protein sequence: CASSAGNTIYF. The genes are TRBV12-3 or TRBV12-4 and TRBJ1-3; D not certain. The germline V and J ends were trimmed by 5 bases and 2 bases, with 1 base remaining between them. There are 11 residues in the CDR3.

The rearrangement joins TRBV5-4 to TRBJ1-1; no clear D gene. Between the trimmed V and J ends, which lost 0 bases and 5 bases, there was a span of 14 bases. This CDR3 comprises 15 residues. Germline loops: CDR1 SGHNT, CDR2 YYREEE (reference sequence). The CDR3 sequence is CASSLEADFATEAFF. The DNA for the CDR3 is TGTGCCAGCAGCTTGGAGGCAGATTTTGCAACTGAAGCTTTCTTT.

This chain connects TRBV27 to TRBJ1-1; the D gene is possibly TRBD1 (6 bases). CDR1 is MNHEY, CDR2 SMNVEV, per germline (reference sequence). CDR3 length: 15 residues. Trimming took off 2 bases at V and 1 base at J, with 11 bases between the two ends. CDR3 coding DNA: TGTGCCAGCAGTTTAAGGGGACAAGGGAACACTGAAGCTTTCTTT. The encoded protein is CASSLRGQGNTEAFF.

The rearrangement uses TRBV19 and TRBJ1-2; D is perhaps TRBD1 (6 bases). V shed 10 bases and J shed 4 bases, with 19 bases lying between them. This CDR3 has 14 amino acids. The germline V gene has CDR1 LNHDA and CDR2 SQIVND (reference sequence). The CDR3 coding sequence is TGTGCCACTAGGGAGACAGGCGGAGTCTATGGCTACACCTTC. It translates to CATRETGGVYGYTF. The entire variable domain, with the rest obtained from reference TRBV19 and TRBJ1-2, is as follows: DGGITQSPKYLFRKEGQNVTLSCEQNLNHDAMYWYRQDPGQGLRLIYYSQIVNDFQKGDIAEGYSVSREKKESFPLTVTSAQKNPTAFYLCATRETGGVYGYTFGSGTRLTVV.

The chain joins TRBV4-2 to TRBJ2-3, with D possibly matching TRBD2 (5 bases). Trimming cost V 1 base and J 6 bases, with 11 bases left between them. CDR1 is LGHNA, CDR2 YNFKEQ, per germline. The CDR3 runs 14 residues. CDR3 in amino acids: CASSQGGNDDTQYF. CDR3 DNA sequence: TGTGCCAGCAGCCAAGGAGGGAATGATGATACGCAGTATTTT.

V is TRBV27 and J is TRBJ1-2, with 10 nucleotides matching TRBD1. From germline, CDR1 is MNHEY and CDR2 SMNVEV (reference sequence). The CDR3 consists of 13 residues. With V trimmed by 6 bases and J by 2 bases, 0 bases remained unmatched. CDR3 nucleotide sequence: TGTGCCAGCAGGGGACAGGGGAACTATGGCTACACCTTC. It encodes CASRGQGNYGYTF.

The chain joins TRBV5-4 to TRBJ2-3; 7 bases map to TRBD1. The CDR3 has 15 amino acids. The ends lost 1 base at V and 6 bases at J; junction bases unmatched: 8. CDR1 is SGHNT and CDR2 is YYREEE in the germline V gene (reference sequence). The CDR3, as DNA: TGTGCCAGCAGCTTGAATTTTCCGGGACAGGATACGCAGTATTTT. It translates to CASSLNFPGQDTQYF.

The chain is built from TRBV6-2 or TRBV6-3 and TRBJ1-2, with D perhaps TRBD1 (5 bases). From germline, CDR1 is MNHEY and CDR2 SVGEGT. The CDR3 contains 13 residues. Trimming took 6 bases from V and 9 from J, leaving 17 bases between them. CDR3 sequence: CASRVEGTWSYTF. DNA for the CDR3: TGTGCCAGCAGAGTTGAGGGGACCTGGAGCTACACCTTC.

The genes are TRBV12-3 or TRBV12-4 and TRBJ1-4; 9 nucleotides align to TRBD1. V lost 3 bases to trimming and J lost 6 bases; unmatched junction nucleotides: 5. This CDR3 spans 15 amino acids. The CDR3 here is CASSLRDREDEKLFF. The CDR3 coding sequence is TGTGCCAGCAGTTTGAGGGACAGGGAGGATGAAAAACTGTTTTTT.